These 2 T cell receptor beta chains were all obtained from the same sample, sequenced in a study of control samples from healthy donors and cancer patients. TCRdb keeps only in-frame clones here, not all; method: immunoSEQ multiplex PCR. Of fewer than 20,000 clones in the sample, about 88% were seen once. Sequencing was performed on PBMCs. The source of these receptors is a man in his sixties with head and neck cancer.

V gene TRBV24-1 combines with J gene TRBJ1-5, with TRBD1 matching 8 bases. Germline-derived CDR1 and CDR2 are KGHDR and SFDVKD. The CDR3 sequence is 18 residues long. V shed 1 base and J 0 bases; nucleotides not matched to a gene: 7. In nucleotides, the CDR3 is TGTGCCACCAGTGATTTTTGGGACAGGACTTATAGCAATCAGCCCCAGCATTTT. Its translation is CATSDFWDRTYSNQPQHF.

This clone has only one observation. The V and J genes are TRBV7-6 and TRBJ1-2; the D is unclear. Germline assignment: CDR1 SGHVS and CDR2 FNYEAQ. V lost 4 bases to trimming and J lost 8 bases, with 20 bases between them. The CDR3 consists of 15 residues. CDR3 sequence: CASSSYQAGMGGYTF. CDR3 sequence (DNA): TGTGCCAGCAGCTCCTACCAGGCGGGAATGGGAGGCTACACCTTC. Full variable domain (outside the CDR3, taken from reference TRBV7-6 and TRBJ1-2): GAGVSQSPRYKVTKRGQDVALRCDPISGHVSLYWYRQALGQGPEFLTYFNYEAQQDKSGLPNDRFSAERPEGSISTLTIQRTEQRDSAMYRCASSSYQAGMGGYTFGSGTRLTVV.